Below, 12 T cell receptor beta chains from the same sample are listed, as sequenced in a study of beta chain features in type 1 diabetes. Reverse transcription of all isolated RNA meant that expressed TCRB transcripts were sequenced. Here immunoSEQ multiplex PCR was the method, and the copy in TCRdb shows in-frame clones only, minus some. The table has 850,000 to 900,000 clones, about 17% seen once. Sequenced material: naive CD4+ T cells from blood. The receptors shown here come from a young woman in good health.

The sample holds a few counts of this clone. V gene TRBV4-3 combines with J gene TRBJ2-1, with 12 bases aligning to TRBD2. CDR1 is LGHNA, CDR2 YSLEER, per germline. This CDR3 contains 18 residues. V lost 5 bases and J lost 9; bases outside the gene matches: 17. The CDR3 bases are TGCGCCAGCAGCTACACACGTGGACTAGCGGGACGGCGGGGTGAGCAGTTCTTC. It codes for CASSYTRGLAGRRGEQFF.

The CDR3 region has the DNA TGTGCCACTGCGGGTAATGAGCAGTTCTTC. Protein sequence: CATAGNEQFF. This chain joins TRBV6-6 and TRBJ2-1, with D possibly TRBD2 on 5 matching bases. The CDR3 has 10 residues. The V gene lost 10 bases and the J gene lost 7 bases, with 8 bases spanning the gap. CDR1 is MNHNY, CDR2 SVGAGI, per germline (reference sequence).

The V gene is TRBV7-2, the J gene TRBJ2-1; TRBD2 matches at 7 bases. Trimming took 5 bases from V and 3 from J; bases not matched to a gene: 7. CDR1 is SGHTA, CDR2 FQGNSA, per germline. CDR3 length: 15 residues. Written as DNA, the CDR3 is TGTGCCAGCAGCCTGGGGACTAACTACTACAATGAGCAGTTCTTC. It specifies CASSLGTNYYNEQFF.

The chain couples TRBV7-2 to TRBJ2-2; 15 bases line up with TRBD2. V lost 5 bases to trimming and J lost 9 bases; unmatched junction nucleotides: 10. Germline V gene data show CDR1 as SGHTA and CDR2 as FQGNSA. The CDR3 is 17 residues long. CDR3 nucleotide sequence: TGTGCCAGCAGCCAGCAAGGACTAGCGGGAGGGAGTAGGGAGCTGTTTTTT. Its translation is CASSQQGLAGGSRELFF.

Only a few counts were recorded for this clone. The chain has TRBV7-9 and TRBJ2-7; 10 bases match TRBD2. This CDR3 region has 17 residues. CDR1 is SEHNR and CDR2 is FQNEAQ in the germline V gene (reference sequence). With V trimmed by 1 base and J by 6 bases, 12 bases remained unmatched. The DNA of the CDR3 is TGTGCCAGCAGCTTAGGATCTACAGCGGGAGGGTGGTTCGAGCAGTACTTC. Protein: CASSLGSTAGGWFEQYF.

V is TRBV4-3 and J is TRBJ1-4; the D gene is possibly TRBD1 (6 bases). V lost 5 bases and J lost 7, with 14 bases in between. Germline values: CDR1 LGHNA, CDR2 YSLEER. The CDR3 has 14 residues. In DNA form, the CDR3 reads TGCGCCAGCAGCTTGCGGGGGCCGGGTGAAAAACTGTTTTTT. It specifies CASSLRGPGEKLFF.

This clone was counted a few times. The chain uses TRBV4-2 and TRBJ2-1; TRBD2 is a possible D gene (5 bases). The CDR3 length is 12 residues. V was shortened by 3 bases and J by 8 bases, with 8 bases between the two germline ends. The germline gives CDR1 LGHNA, CDR2 YNFKEQ. CDR3 sequence reads: CASSQAGYEQFF. CDR3 sequence (DNA): TGTGCCAGCAGCCAGGCGGGCTATGAGCAGTTCTTC.

CDR3 in amino acids: CASSLGLAGAVDTQYF. The CDR3 DNA is TGTGCCAGTAGTCTCGGACTAGCGGGAGCCGTGGATACGCAGTATTTT. The chain carries TRBV19 and TRBJ2-3; TRBD2 agrees at 13 bases. Germline V gives CDR1 LNHDA, CDR2 SQIVND (reference sequence). This CDR3 spans 16 amino acids. Germline trimming cut 5 bases from V and 6 bases from J; bases unmatched to any gene: 8.

The chain has TRBV6-6 and TRBJ2-3; D is ambiguous. The germline gives CDR1 MNHNY, CDR2 SVGAGI (reference sequence). The V gene lost 3 bases and the J gene lost 0 bases, with 7 bases spanning the gap. The CDR3 loop spans 14 amino acids. In nucleotides, the CDR3 is TGTGCCAGCAGTTATGACGCTAGCACAGATACGCAGTATTTT. As protein: CASSYDASTDTQYF.

This clone was detected a few times. This sequence joins TRBV19 and TRBJ1-1; D gene ambiguous. The CDR3 has 14 residues. With 1 base removed from V and 0 bases from J, the gap between germline ends came to 6 bases. Germline assignment: CDR1 LNHDA and CDR2 SQIVND (reference sequence). CDR3 sequence (DNA): TGTGCCAGTAGTATAGGGGGAGTGAACACTGAAGCTTTCTTT. It is translated as CASSIGGVNTEAFF.

The CDR3 here is CASSFLPAGQGIYGYTF. The CDR3 DNA reads TGTGCCAGCAGCTTTCTGCCCGCTGGCCAGGGTATCTATGGCTACACCTTC. The V call is TRBV7-2, the J call TRBJ1-2; a possible D gene is TRBD1 (5 bases). This CDR3 is 17 amino acids long. The germline V and J ends were trimmed by 3 bases and 4 bases, with 21 bases remaining between them. In germline, CDR1 is SGHTA, CDR2 FQGNSA.

This clone was seen more than once but under ten times. This chain joins TRBV6-5 and TRBJ2-7; 7 nucleotides align to TRBD1. CDR1 and CDR2 (germline): MNHEY, SVGAGI. Unmatched junction bases numbered 4, after V lost 5 bases and J lost 3 bases. CDR3 length: 13 amino acids. Here the CDR3 DNA reads TGTGCCAGCAGTAAGGGACAGAACTACGAGCAGTACTTC. Translation: CASSKGQNYEQYF.